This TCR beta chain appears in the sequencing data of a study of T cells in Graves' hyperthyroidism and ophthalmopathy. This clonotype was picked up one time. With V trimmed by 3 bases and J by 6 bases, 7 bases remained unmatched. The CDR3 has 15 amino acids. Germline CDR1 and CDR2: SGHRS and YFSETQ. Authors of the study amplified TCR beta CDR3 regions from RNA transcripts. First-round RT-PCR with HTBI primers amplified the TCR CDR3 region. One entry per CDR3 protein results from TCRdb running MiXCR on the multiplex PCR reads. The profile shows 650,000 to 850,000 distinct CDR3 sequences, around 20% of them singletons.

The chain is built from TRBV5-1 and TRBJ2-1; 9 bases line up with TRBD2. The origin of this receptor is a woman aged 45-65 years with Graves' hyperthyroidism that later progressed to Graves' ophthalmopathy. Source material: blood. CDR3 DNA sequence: TGCGCCAGCAGCTCCGGGACTAGCCGCCCCAATGAGCAGTTCTTC. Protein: CASSSGTSRPNEQFF.